The TCR beta chain under discussion was sequenced for a study of intratumoral heterogeneity in liver cancer. As for the study in general: The median patient age was around 60 years, and most were male. Study results and caveats: A noted limitation was under-sampling of tumor-infiltrating lymphocytes.

Early-stage hepatocellular carcinoma patients were treatment-naïve prior to resection. Samples came from areas without visible necrosis or hemorrhage. Only in-frame clones appear in the TCRdb table, and some are missing; sequencing was by immunoSEQ multiplex PCR. The sample consists of some 20,000 clones, 73% of them appearing once. Details on this clone: Its specificity is not known.

The CDR3 is 14 amino acids. V was shortened by 1 base and J by 10 bases, with 14 bases between the two germline ends. The germline CDR1 and CDR2 sequences are LNHNV and YYDKDF (reference sequence). This material consisted of tumor-adjacent normal tissue, taken before any cancer treatment. The chain combines TRBV15 with TRBJ2-1, with a weak D call TRBD2 (6 bases). The TCR sequence derives from an older woman with hepatocellular carcinoma. In DNA, the CDR3 is TGTGCCACCAGCAGAGGGCAGGGAGGAGGCGAGCAGTTCTTC. This encodes CATSRGQGGGEQFF.